This is a list of T cell receptor beta chains from one sample in a study of cytomegalovirus exposure and HLA in healthy donors. Clones were read by immunoSEQ multiplex PCR, and TCRdb kept only the in-frame ones, dropping some. The table includes 130,000 to 150,000 clones, around 77% detected once. Sequenced sample: PBMCs. These receptors were collected from a woman aged 40 to 50 in good health and CMV-seropositive. The CDR3 runs from the conserved cysteine through the conserved F or W. D genes are given only for firm matches. For some rows the clone size is stated as once, few or many, or as a class when expanded; others skip it.

>TRBJ1-6|TRBV4-2|.|.
TGTGCCAGCAGCCAAGTGGCAGGGGCCAATTCACCCCTCCACTTT
CASSQVAGANSPLHF
>TRBJ1-6|TRBV19|.|.
TGTGCCAGTAGTCGCGGACAGCCAAATTCACCCCTCCACTTT
CASSRGQPNSPLHF
>TRBJ1-2|TRBV10-3|few|.
TGTGCCATCAGAGAAACCGGGGTGGCCGCCGGCTACACCTTC
CAIRETGVAAGYTF
>TRBJ2-7|TRBV5-1|once|TRBD2
TGCGCCAGCAGCCCCTCCAGACAGCGGGGGGGGGCCTACGGGCAGTACTTC
CASSPSRQRGGAYGQYF
>TRBJ1-1|TRBV13|.|.
TGTGCCAGCAGCCTCAGGAAAGGTACGGAAGCTTTCTTT
CASSLRKGTEAFF
>TRBJ2-7|TRBV5-1|.|TRBD1
TGCGCCAGCAGCTCGGGACAGGGTTCCTACGAGCAGTACTTC
CASSSGQGSYEQYF
>TRBJ2-7|TRBV10-3|.|TRBD2
TGTGCCATCAGGGGACTAGAGGAGGGCTACGAGCAGTACTTC
CAIRGLEEGYEQYF
>TRBJ2-3|TRBV6-1|few|.
TGTGCCAGCAGTGAATTGGGCACTTACACAGATACGCAGTATTTT
CASSELGTYTDTQYF
>TRBJ1-2|TRBV19|.|.
TGTGCCAGCACCGGACAGTCGGCCTATGGCTACACCTTC
CASTGQSAYGYTF
>TRBJ2-7|TRBV28|.|TRBD2
TGTGCCAGCAGTTTTTGGGGGACTAGCTCCTACGAGCAGTACTTC
CASSFWGTSSYEQYF
>TRBJ2-7|TRBV13|few|.
TGTGCCAGCAGCTCGACTAGAGGCTCCTACGAGCAGTACTTC
CASSSTRGSYEQYF
>TRBJ1-3|TRBV2|.|.
TGTGCCAGCAGTCCGGATGGGGGGTCTGGAAACACCATATATTTT
CASSPDGGSGNTIYF
>TRBJ2-7|TRBV28|few|TRBD2
TGTGCCAGCAGTTTCCCTCGTAGCGGGGGGGCCTCCGAGCAGTACTTC
CASSFPRSGGASEQYF
>TRBJ2-3|TRBV7-2|.|TRBD2
TGTGCCAGCAGCTTAGTCCTAGCGGGGACAGATACGCAGTATTTT
CASSLVLAGTDTQYF
>TRBJ2-6|TRBV5-1|few|.
TGCGCCAGCAGCCTCCAGGGATTCTCTGGGGCCAACGTCCTGACTTTC
CASSLQGFSGANVLTF
>TRBJ2-7|TRBV18|.|.
TGTGCCAGCTCACCGACTTCCTACACCCACGAGCAGTACTTC
CASSPTSYTHEQYF
>TRBJ1-6|TRBV28|.|.
TGTGCCAGCAGTTTCGAGATCCGGGACTACCGTAGGGCCCTCCACTTT
CASSFEIRDYRRALHF
>TRBJ2-5|TRBV7-9|.|TRBD1
TGTGCCAGCAGCATAGGGACAGGGGATGGCCAAGAGACCCAGTACTTC
CASSIGTGDGQETQYF
>TRBJ1-3|TRBV6-5|few|TRBD1
TGTGCCAGCAAACAGGGGACGGCTGGAAACACCATATATTTT
CASKQGTAGNTIYF
>TRBJ2-3|TRBV28|.|.
TGTGCCAGCACTAAACAGGGCGCGCTGAGGAGCACAGATACGCAGTATTTT
CASTKQGALRSTDTQYF
>TRBJ2-3|TRBV5-1|few|.
TGCGCCAGCAGCTTGACGGGGTCTAGCACAGATACGCAGTATTTT
CASSLTGSSTDTQYF
>TRBJ1-4|TRBV6-1|.|.
TGTGCCATCCGGGAGGTTAGGACTAATGAAAAACTGTTTTTT
CAIREVRTNEKLFF
>TRBJ1-4|TRBV28|.|.
TGTGCCAGCAGCGGGGGTTCAACTAATGAAAAACTGTTTTTT
CASSGGSTNEKLFF
>TRBJ2-2|TRBV27|.|.
TGTGCCAGCAGTTTATCGTCACAGTCGAACACCGGGGAGCTGTTTTTT
CASSLSSQSNTGELFF
>TRBJ1-5|TRBV6-1|.|.
TGTGCCAGCAGTGAAGGGCAGGGTCTGGGTCAGCCCCAGCATTTT
CASSEGQGLGQPQHF
>TRBJ1-1|TRBV6-6|.|TRBD1
TGTGCCAGCAGTTACGGCAGGGGGCGCAGCACTGAAGCTTTCTTT
CASSYGRGRSTEAFF
>TRBJ1-6|TRBV19|.|.
TGTGCCAGTATATCGAGCGGGGACTGGCATAATTCACCCCTCCACTTT
CASISSGDWHNSPLHF
>TRBJ2-7|TRBV5-1|few|TRBD2
TGCGCCAGCAGCGCCTCGGGACTAGCGGGGGGGGGCGAGCAGTACTTC
CASSASGLAGGGEQYF
>TRBJ1-5|TRBV10-3|.|.
TGTGCCATCGGAGAAGATCAGCCCCAGCATTTT
CAIGEDQPQHF
>TRBJ1-2|TRBV30|.|.
TGTGCCTGGACTTATCAGGGGTTGGGCGGCTACACCTTC
CAWTYQGLGGYTF
>TRBJ1-5|TRBV27|few|.
TGTGCCAGCAGTCTTCTCCGTGTTGCAGGCCTGCCCCAGCATTTT
CASSLLRVAGLPQHF
>TRBJ2-3|TRBV6-5|.|TRBD2
TGTGCCAGCAGCCGCGGGGGTTCCACAGATACGCAGTATTTT
CASSRGGSTDTQYF
>TRBJ1-6|TRBV5-1|once|.
TGCGCCAGCAGCTTGGAAGTCACAAATTCACCCCTCCACTTT
CASSLEVTNSPLHF
>TRBJ1-2|TRBV5-1|.|.
TGCGCCAGCAGCTTGGTGGGGACTGAATATGGCTACACCTTC
CASSLVGTEYGYTF
>TRBJ1-5|TRBV4-1|.|.
TGCGCCAGCAGCCCAATGTCCGGAGGACCGCCCAATCAGCCCCAGCATTTT
CASSPMSGGPPNQPQHF
>TRBJ1-1|TRBV5-1|.|.
TGCGCCAGCAGCTTCTCGGAGGGGAACACTGAAGCTTTCTTT
CASSFSEGNTEAFF
>TRBJ2-7|TRBV5-1|.|TRBD2
TGCGCCAGCAGCTTGGATAGCGGGGGTTCCTACGAGCAGTACTTC
CASSLDSGGSYEQYF
>TRBJ2-7|TRBV4-1|.|.
TGCGCCAGCAGCCAAGAGACGGCGGGATACGAGCAGTACTTC
CASSQETAGYEQYF
>TRBJ1-4|TRBV6-5|once|TRBD1
TGTGCCAGCGCGGAGACAGGGGGCCGTAGAGAAAAACTGTTTTTT
CASAETGGRREKLFF
>TRBJ2-7|TRBV30|.|TRBD1
TGTGCCTGGAGAACTCCGGGACAGGGCTCCTACGAGCAGTACTTC
CAWRTPGQGSYEQYF
>TRBJ1-1|TRBV4-1|.|.
TGCGCCAGCAGCCAAACAACGAACACTGAAGCTTTCTTT
CASSQTTNTEAFF
>TRBJ1-2|TRBV28|.|.
TGTGCCAGCAGTTTAGGGGAGGGCTATGGCTACACCTTC
CASSLGEGYGYTF
>TRBJ2-3|TRBV9|.|TRBD2
TGTGCCAGCAGCGTAGGATTAGCGGGGGGGCCCCAAGATACGCAGTATTTT
CASSVGLAGGPQDTQYF
>TRBJ2-3|TRBV7-3|.|.
TGTGCCAGCAGTCCAAATCAGGGATCGAGGCAGTATTTT
CASSPNQGSRQYF
>TRBJ1-2|TRBV21-1|.|.
TGTGCCAGCACCCTATCGGCCGGTCCAGGGATTAACTATGGCTACACCTTC
CASTLSAGPGINYGYTF
>TRBJ1-6|TRBV19|.|TRBD1
TGTGCCAGTAGTATTCAGCAGGGGGCTTCCTATAATTCACCCCTCCACTTT
CASSIQQGASYNSPLHF
>TRBJ2-7|TRBV7-9|.|.
TGTGCCAGCAGCTCCGCCAAGGGGGACGAGCAGTACTTC
CASSSAKGDEQYF
>TRBJ1-2|TRBV28|.|.
TGTGCCAGCAGTTTACCATCCCCGGGGAATGGCTACACCTTC
CASSLPSPGNGYTF
>TRBJ1-4|TRBV5-1|.|.
TGCGCCAGCAGCTTCCAGACGGGTGCAACTAATGAAAAACTGTTTTTT
CASSFQTGATNEKLFF